Shown below are 28 T cell receptor beta chains from a single sample sequenced in a study of cytomegalovirus exposure and HLA in healthy donors. 13 Jbeta primers and 60 Vbeta primers were used for the PCR. Clones were read by immunoSEQ multiplex PCR, and TCRdb kept only the in-frame ones, dropping some. The table for this sample gives approximately 100,000 clones. The sample consisted of PBMCs. These receptors all stem from a man aged 50 to 59 in good health and CMV-seropositive.

The genes are TRBV5-8 and TRBJ1-4; possible D gene TRBD1, 5 bases. CDR3 length: 13 amino acids. V dropped 3 bases and J dropped 8 bases, with 11 bases sitting between them. Germline V gives CDR1 SGHTS, CDR2 YDEGEE. The CDR3 sequence is CASSSEGLEKLFF. Here the CDR3 DNA reads TGTGCCAGCAGCTCGGAGGGGTTGGAAAAACTGTTTTTT.

This chain joins TRBV2 and TRBJ1-5; D is undetermined. V lost 6 bases and J 0 bases, leaving 9 bases between the germline ends. The CDR3 is made up of 14 amino acids. CDR1 SNHLY and CDR2 FYNNEI come from the germline V gene. In DNA, the CDR3 is TGTGCCAGCAGCGAATCCGGTAGCAATCAGCCCCAGCATTTT. Protein sequence: CASSESGSNQPQHF.

The chain couples TRBV20-1 to TRBJ1-1; 7 nucleotides match TRBD1. Germline CDR1 reads DFQATT; CDR2 reads SNEGSKA (reference sequence). The CDR3 runs 11 residues. J lost 8 bases, V lost 6 bases, and 6 bases had no gene match. The CDR3 protein is CSATGTAEAFF. In DNA form, the CDR3 reads TGCAGTGCCACCGGGACAGCCGAAGCTTTCTTT.

The chain has TRBV5-4 and TRBJ2-3; D unresolved. Trimming removed 4 bases from V and 6 bases from J, with 9 bases in between. This CDR3 has 12 amino acids. Germline CDR1 and CDR2: SGHNT and YYREEE (reference sequence). The CDR3 spells CASSRRRDTQYF. The CDR3 DNA follows: TGTGCCAGCAGCCGCCGGCGGGATACGCAGTATTTT.

The chain recombines TRBV2 with TRBJ1-1; D possibly corresponds to TRBD1 (5 bases). The CDR3 has 16 amino acids. The germline CDR1 and CDR2 sequences are SNHLY and FYNNEI. V was clipped by 8 bases and J by 1 base, with 20 bases between them. DNA of the CDR3: TGTGCCAGCGGCAACAGGCGGGGAATAGGGAACACTGAAGCTTTCTTT. This translates into CASGNRRGIGNTEAFF.

The chain links TRBV25-1 to TRBJ1-2, with D unclear. V lost 1 base to trimming and J lost 2 bases, with 11 bases between them. The CDR3 consists of 15 residues. Germline-derived CDR1 and CDR2 are MGHDK and SYGVNS. The CDR3 sequence is CASSELGAGNYGYTF. The CDR3 nucleotides read TGTGCCAGCAGTGAATTGGGCGCAGGCAACTATGGCTACACCTTC.

The chain combines TRBV30 with TRBJ2-3; perhaps TRBD1 as D (5 bases). This CDR3 is 13 amino acids long. The germline V gene encodes CDR1 GTSNPN and CDR2 SVGIG (reference sequence). The ends were cut back, 4 bases at V and 0 bases at J, with 8 bases in the middle. CDR3 region: CAWTWGSTDTQYF. Written as DNA, the CDR3 is TGTGCCTGGACCTGGGGCAGCACAGATACGCAGTATTTT.

V usage is TRBV7-9 and J usage is TRBJ1-5; no definite D call. The CDR3 has 12 amino acids. Germline V gene lookup returns CDR1 SEHNR and CDR2 FQNEAQ (reference sequence). V was trimmed by 1 base and J by 5 bases, leaving 3 bases between them. The CDR3 loop reads CASSLGDQPQHF. CDR3 in DNA: TGTGCCAGCAGCTTAGGAGATCAGCCCCAGCATTTT.

The J gene is TRBJ2-3, the V gene TRBV7-9; weak D call: TRBD1 (6 bases). The CDR3 spans 15 residues. Trimming removed 5 bases at V and 2 bases at J, with 14 bases between. Germline V CDR1 and CDR2: SEHNR, FQNEAQ (reference sequence). The CDR3 sequence is CASSTRGWDTDTQYF. DNA for the CDR3: TGTGCCAGCAGCACCAGGGGCTGGGACACAGATACGCAGTATTTT.

This chain joins TRBV11-2 and TRBJ2-7; 8 bases are shared with TRBD2. This CDR3 spans 15 amino acids. V lost 1 base and J lost 2; bases outside the gene matches: 4. CDR1 and CDR2 from the germline V gene are SGHAT and FQNNGV. The CDR3 nucleotides are TGTGCCAGCAGCTTAGTTAGCGGGATCCCCTACGAGCAGTACTTC. Residues: CASSLVSGIPYEQYF.

This rearrangement joins TRBV7-3 to TRBJ2-1; TRBD2 is a possible D gene (6 bases). The CDR3 is 15 amino acids. Trimming took off 3 bases at V and 9 bases at J, with 18 bases between the two ends. Germline assignment: CDR1 SGHTA and CDR2 FQGTGA. The CDR3, as DNA: TGTGCCAGCAGCTTTGTAGCGGTTCACGCAGGTGAGCAGTTCTTC. It specifies CASSFVAVHAGEQFF. The full variable domain, in which reference TRBV7-3 and TRBJ2-1 provide the parts outside the CDR3, is GAGVSQTPSNKVTEKGKYVELRCDPISGHTALYWYRQSLGQGPEFLIYFQGTGAADDSGLPNDRFFAVRPEGSVSTLKIQRTERGDSAVYLCASSFVAVHAGEQFFGPGTRLTVL.

J is TRBJ2-5 and V is TRBV18; 7 bases map to TRBD1. Looked up from germline, CDR1 is KGHSH and CDR2 is LQKENI. CDR3 size: 16 residues. The trim removed 3 bases at V and 1 base at J, leaving 8 bases unmatched. The CDR3 DNA follows: TGTGCCAGCTCACCCAGGACAGGCCTAACCCAAGAGACCCAGTACTTC. Residues: CASSPRTGLTQETQYF.

The chain combines TRBV5-6 with TRBJ2-3, with a tentative D call TRBD2 (6 bases). CDR3 length: 15 residues. V lost 4 bases and J 6 bases, leaving 18 bases between the germline ends. CDR1 SGHDT and CDR2 YYEEEE come from the germline V gene. CDR3: CASSAREFQRDTQYF. The CDR3 region has the DNA TGTGCCAGCAGCGCCCGGGAGTTCCAAAGGGATACGCAGTATTTT.

V and J are TRBV29-1 and TRBJ2-3, with D perhaps matching TRBD2 (6 bases). The V end was cut by 7 bases, the J end by 4 bases, with 12 bases between. Germline V gene sequence: CDR1 SQVTM, CDR2 ANQGSEA. The CDR3 extends over 12 amino acids. This chain's CDR3 is CSAEGGADTQYF. Here the CDR3 DNA reads TGCAGCGCGGAGGGCGGGGCAGATACGCAGTATTTT.

The CDR3 bases are TGTGCCAGTAGTATATCCCATGGACACCCGGCTAACTATGGCTACACCTTC. It yields the protein CASSISHGHPANYGYTF. The chain is built from TRBV19 and TRBJ1-2, with D perhaps matching TRBD1 (5 bases). Germline CDR1 LNHDA, CDR2 SQIVND (reference sequence). Trimming removed 2 bases at V and 0 bases at J, with 16 bases between. CDR3 length equals 17 residues.

Here the CDR3 DNA reads TGCAGCGTTGTTGTCAGGGGTCAAGATACGCAGTATTTT. This gives the protein CSVVVRGQDTQYF. The chain has TRBV29-1 and TRBJ2-3; D is perhaps TRBD1 (6 bases). V lost 4 bases to trimming and J lost 5 bases, with 13 bases between them. The germline V gene has CDR1 SQVTM and CDR2 ANQGSEA. The CDR3 runs 13 residues.

V and J are TRBV6-5 and TRBJ1-1; no reliable D call. CDR1 and CDR2 from the germline V gene are MNHEY and SVGAGI. The CDR3 contains 14 residues. Trimming stripped 6 bases from V and 4 bases from J, with 15 bases between. CDR3 nucleotide sequence: TGTGCCAGCAGAAGCTTCACCGGAGGCACTGAAGCTTTCTTT. It encodes CASRSFTGGTEAFF.

The chain recombines TRBV7-2 with TRBJ1-5; 7 bases align to TRBD1. The V and J ends lost 5 bases and 7 bases, in that order; junction bases with no gene match: 17. The germline gives CDR1 SGHTA, CDR2 FQGNSA. The CDR3 is made up of 17 amino acids. The CDR3 reads CASSPRTGLGAVQPQHF. The DNA of the CDR3 is TGTGCCAGCAGCCCTCGGACAGGTCTGGGGGCAGTGCAGCCCCAGCATTTT. Full variable domain (outside the CDR3, taken from reference TRBV7-2 and TRBJ1-5): GAGVSQSPSNKVTEKGKDVELRCDPISGHTALYWYRQSLGQGLEFLIYFQGNSAPDKSGLPSDRFSAERTGGSVSTLTIQRTQQEDSAVYLCASSPRTGLGAVQPQHFGDGTRLSIL.

The genes are TRBV7-9 and TRBJ1-1; no clear D. Germline V gives CDR1 SEHNR, CDR2 FQNEAQ (reference sequence). Deletions cut 5 bases from V and 3 bases from J, with 16 bases between. This CDR3 region has 15 residues. CDR3 amino acids: CASSPQRTLDTEAFF. The CDR3 DNA sequence: TGTGCCAGCAGCCCGCAGCGGACGTTGGACACTGAAGCTTTCTTT.

V and J are TRBV7-2 and TRBJ2-7, with 13 bases identical to TRBD2. CDR3 length: 15 amino acids. Unmatched junction bases numbered 4, after V lost 1 base and J lost 7 bases. CDR1 and CDR2 (germline): SGHTA, FQGNSA. Here the CDR3 DNA reads TGTGCCAGCAGCTTAGGGACTAGCGGGAGTGGGGAGCAGTACGTC. Protein: CASSLGTSGSGEQYV.

V gene TRBV2 combines with J gene TRBJ1-1; 8 bases align to TRBD1. The CDR3 covers 15 residues. Looked up from germline, CDR1 is SNHLY and CDR2 is FYNNEI. The junction had 7 bases not matched to a gene; V was cut back by 2 bases and J by 5 bases. CDR3 sequence: CASSEQGAFGTEAFF. The DNA of the CDR3 is TGTGCCAGCAGTGAACAGGGGGCGTTTGGTACTGAAGCTTTCTTT. The whole variable domain, remainder taken from reference TRBV2 and TRBJ1-1, is EPEVTQTPSHQVTQMGQEVILRCVPISNHLYFYWYRQILGQKVEFLVSFYNNEISEKSEIFDDQFSVERPDGSNFTLKIRSTKLEDSAMYFCASSEQGAFGTEAFFGQGTRLTVV.

The chain has TRBV7-2 and TRBJ2-3; 15 positions agree with TRBD2. The CDR3 totals 15 residues. V shed 4 bases and J 5 bases; nucleotides not matched to a gene: 1. CDR1 and CDR2 from the germline V gene are SGHTA and FQGNSA. The CDR3 DNA is TGTGCCAGCAGCTGGGGACTAGCGGGAGGAGATACGCAGTATTTT. It codes for CASSWGLAGGDTQYF. The entire variable domain, with the rest obtained from reference TRBV7-2 and TRBJ2-3, is as follows: GAGVSQSPSNKVTEKGKDVELRCDPISGHTALYWYRQSLGQGLEFLIYFQGNSAPDKSGLPSDRFSAERTGGSVSTLTIQRTQQEDSAVYLCASSWGLAGGDTQYFGPGTRLTVL.

V gene TRBV7-9 combines with J gene TRBJ2-2, with D maybe TRBD1 (6 bases). The CDR3 contains 17 residues. CDR1 is SEHNR and CDR2 is FQNEAQ in the germline V gene (reference sequence). V lost 2 bases and J lost 6, with 19 bases in between. CDR3 sequence reads: CASSLLSLTGQPGELFF. The CDR3 DNA follows: TGTGCCAGCAGCTTATTGAGCTTGACAGGACAACCCGGGGAGCTGTTTTTT.

The genes are TRBV9 and TRBJ1-2; TRBD1 is a possible D gene (6 bases). Trimming left V 0 bases short and J 5 bases short, with 11 bases between. The length of the CDR3 is 14 residues. Germline CDR1 and CDR2: SGDLS and YYNGEE. This CDR3 is CASSVEKGGYGYTF. The CDR3 DNA reads TGTGCCAGCAGCGTAGAAAAGGGGGGGTATGGCTACACCTTC.

V gene TRBV27 combines with J gene TRBJ2-2; a possible D gene is TRBD2 (6 bases). The germline V gene encodes CDR1 MNHEY and CDR2 SMNVEV (reference sequence). The V end lost 5 bases, the J end lost 4 bases, and 11 bases lay between the germline ends. The CDR3 loop spans 14 amino acids. This CDR3 is CASSPTRFTGELFF. The CDR3 DNA follows: TGTGCCAGCAGTCCGACTAGATTCACCGGGGAGCTGTTTTTT.

This chain joins TRBV5-4 and TRBJ1-4; a weak D match, TRBD1 (5 bases). The CDR3 spans 15 residues. Germline V CDR1 and CDR2: SGHNT, YYREEE (reference sequence). V lost 0 bases, J lost 8 bases, and 14 bases lay in between. CDR3 loop: CASSLERAGREKLFF. DNA of the CDR3: TGTGCCAGCAGCTTGGAACGGGCAGGGAGGGAAAAACTGTTTTTT.

The chain employs TRBV19 and TRBJ1-5, with D possibly TRBD1 on 5 matching bases. This CDR3 has 15 amino acids. Germline CDR1 is LNHDA and CDR2 is SQIVND (reference sequence). The V and J ends lost 6 bases and 0 bases respectively, with 12 bases between them. The CDR3 sequence is CASSRRQYSNQPQHF. The CDR3 nucleotides are TGTGCCAGTAGCCGCCGACAGTATAGCAATCAGCCCCAGCATTTT.

V gene TRBV29-1 combines with J gene TRBJ1-2; 9 nucleotides agree with TRBD1. CDR3 length: 16 amino acids. V lost 4 bases, J lost 4 bases, and 13 bases stayed unmatched. Looked up from germline, CDR1 is SQVTM and CDR2 is ANQGSEA. CDR3 residues: CSVAMGQGPPVYGYTF. The CDR3 DNA reads as TGCAGCGTTGCGATGGGACAGGGACCCCCTGTCTATGGCTACACCTTC.